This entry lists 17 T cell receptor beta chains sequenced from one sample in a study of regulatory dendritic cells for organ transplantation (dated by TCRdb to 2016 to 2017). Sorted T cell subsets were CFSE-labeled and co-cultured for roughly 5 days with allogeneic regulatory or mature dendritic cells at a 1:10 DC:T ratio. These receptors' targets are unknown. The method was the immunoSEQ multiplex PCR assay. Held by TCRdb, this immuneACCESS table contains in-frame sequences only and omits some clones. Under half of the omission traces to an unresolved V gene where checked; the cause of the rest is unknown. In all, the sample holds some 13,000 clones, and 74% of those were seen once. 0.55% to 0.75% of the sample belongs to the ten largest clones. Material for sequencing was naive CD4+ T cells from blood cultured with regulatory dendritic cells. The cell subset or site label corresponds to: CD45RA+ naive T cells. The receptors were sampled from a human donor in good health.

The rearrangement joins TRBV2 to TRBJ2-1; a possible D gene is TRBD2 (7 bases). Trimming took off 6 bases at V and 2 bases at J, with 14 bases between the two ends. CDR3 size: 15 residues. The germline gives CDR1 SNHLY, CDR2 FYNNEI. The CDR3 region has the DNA TGTGCCAGCAGGCCTGGGGGGGGGCCCTACAATGAGCAGTTCTTC. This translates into CASRPGGGPYNEQFF.

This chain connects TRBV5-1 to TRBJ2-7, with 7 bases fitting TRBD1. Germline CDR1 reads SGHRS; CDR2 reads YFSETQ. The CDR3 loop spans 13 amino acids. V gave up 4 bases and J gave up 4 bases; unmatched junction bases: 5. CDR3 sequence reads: CASSTDRAYEQYF. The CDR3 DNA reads TGCGCCAGCAGCACAGACAGGGCGTACGAGCAGTACTTC.

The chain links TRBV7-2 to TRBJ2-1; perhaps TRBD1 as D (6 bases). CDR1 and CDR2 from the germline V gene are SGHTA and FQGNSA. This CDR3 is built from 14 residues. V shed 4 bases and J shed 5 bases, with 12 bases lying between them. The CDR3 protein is CASSSGVGHNEQFF. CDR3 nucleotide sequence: TGTGCCAGCAGCTCAGGGGTGGGACACAATGAGCAGTTCTTC.

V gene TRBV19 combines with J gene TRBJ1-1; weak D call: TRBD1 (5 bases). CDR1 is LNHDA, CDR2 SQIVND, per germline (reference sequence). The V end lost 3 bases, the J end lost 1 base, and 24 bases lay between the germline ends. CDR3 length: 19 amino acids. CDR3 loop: CASSIGAGVAGLKNTEAFF. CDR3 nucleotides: TGTGCCAGTAGTATCGGGGCCGGTGTCGCGGGACTGAAGAACACTGAAGCTTTCTTT.

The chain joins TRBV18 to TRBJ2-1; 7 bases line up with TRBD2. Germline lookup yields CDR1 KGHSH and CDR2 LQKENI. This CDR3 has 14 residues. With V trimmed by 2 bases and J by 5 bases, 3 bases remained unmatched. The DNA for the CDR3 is TGTGCCAGCTCACCAAGTCTAGCGGACAATGAGCAGTTCTTC. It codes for CASSPSLADNEQFF.

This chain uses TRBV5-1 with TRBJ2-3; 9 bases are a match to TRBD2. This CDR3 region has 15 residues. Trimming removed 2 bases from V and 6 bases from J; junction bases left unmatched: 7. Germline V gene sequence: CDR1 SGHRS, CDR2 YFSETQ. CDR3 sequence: CASSFRGGAGDTQYF. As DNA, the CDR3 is TGCGCCAGCAGCTTCCGCGGGGGGGCCGGGGATACGCAGTATTTT.

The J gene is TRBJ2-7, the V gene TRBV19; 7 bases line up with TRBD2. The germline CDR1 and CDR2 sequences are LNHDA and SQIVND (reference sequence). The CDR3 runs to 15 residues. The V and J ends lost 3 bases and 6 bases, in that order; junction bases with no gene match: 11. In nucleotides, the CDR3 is TGTGCCAGTAGTATTCTGGGGGGGTCCGGGGGCGAGCAGTACTTC. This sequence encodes CASSILGGSGGEQYF. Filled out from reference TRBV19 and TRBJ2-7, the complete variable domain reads DGGITQSPKYLFRKEGQNVTLSCEQNLNHDAMYWYRQDPGQGLRLIYYSQIVNDFQKGDIAEGYSVSREKKESFPLTVTSAQKNPTAFYLCASSILGGSGGEQYFGPGTRLTVT.

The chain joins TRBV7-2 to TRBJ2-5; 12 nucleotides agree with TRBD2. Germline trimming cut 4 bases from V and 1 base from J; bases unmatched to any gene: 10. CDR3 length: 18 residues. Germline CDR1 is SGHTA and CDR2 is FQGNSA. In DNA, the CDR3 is TGTGCCAGCAGCTCGCCAATACTAGCGGGGGGCCTCCAAGAGACCCAGTACTTC. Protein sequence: CASSSPILAGGLQETQYF.

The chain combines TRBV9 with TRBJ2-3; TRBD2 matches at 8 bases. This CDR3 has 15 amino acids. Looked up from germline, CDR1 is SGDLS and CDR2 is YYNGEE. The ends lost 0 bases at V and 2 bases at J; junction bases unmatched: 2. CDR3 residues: CASSVGGGLTDTQYF. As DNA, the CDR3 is TGTGCCAGCAGCGTAGGCGGGGGGCTCACAGATACGCAGTATTTT.

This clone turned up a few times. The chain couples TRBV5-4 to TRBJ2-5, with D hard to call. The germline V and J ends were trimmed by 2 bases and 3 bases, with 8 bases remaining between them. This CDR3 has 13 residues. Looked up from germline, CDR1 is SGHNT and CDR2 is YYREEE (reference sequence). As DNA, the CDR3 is TGTGCCAGCAGCTTCTTGCGAGAAGAGACCCAGTACTTC. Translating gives CASSFLREETQYF.

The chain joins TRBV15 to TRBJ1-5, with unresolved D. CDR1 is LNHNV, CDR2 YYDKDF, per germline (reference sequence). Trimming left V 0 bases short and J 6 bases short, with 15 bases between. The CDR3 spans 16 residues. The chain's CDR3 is CATSREGFWEGQPQHF. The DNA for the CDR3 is TGTGCCACCAGCAGAGAGGGATTTTGGGAGGGTCAGCCCCAGCATTTT.

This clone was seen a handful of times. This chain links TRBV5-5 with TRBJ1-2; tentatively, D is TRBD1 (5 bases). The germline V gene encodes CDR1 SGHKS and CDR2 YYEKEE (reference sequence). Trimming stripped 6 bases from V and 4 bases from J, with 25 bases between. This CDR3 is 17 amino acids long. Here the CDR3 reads CASTRRGTGANLYGYTF. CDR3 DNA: TGTGCCAGCACCCGAAGGGGCACAGGAGCCAACCTCTATGGCTACACCTTC.

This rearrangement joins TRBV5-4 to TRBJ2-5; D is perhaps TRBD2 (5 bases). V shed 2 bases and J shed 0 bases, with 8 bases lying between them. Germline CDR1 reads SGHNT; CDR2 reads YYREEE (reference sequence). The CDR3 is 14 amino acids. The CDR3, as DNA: TGTGCCAGCAGCTTAACCGGGGACCAAGAGACCCAGTACTTC. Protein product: CASSLTGDQETQYF.

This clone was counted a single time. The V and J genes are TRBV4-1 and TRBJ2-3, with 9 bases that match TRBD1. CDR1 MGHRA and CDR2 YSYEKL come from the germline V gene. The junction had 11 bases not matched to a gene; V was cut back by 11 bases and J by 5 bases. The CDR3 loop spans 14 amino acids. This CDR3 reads CAVSRTGARDTQYF. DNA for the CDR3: TGCGCCGTGAGTAGGACAGGGGCAAGAGATACGCAGTATTTT.

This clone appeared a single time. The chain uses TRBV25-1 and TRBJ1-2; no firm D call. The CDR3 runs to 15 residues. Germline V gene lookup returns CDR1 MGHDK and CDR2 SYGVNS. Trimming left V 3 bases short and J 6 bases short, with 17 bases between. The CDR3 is CASSDRRAPGHGYTF. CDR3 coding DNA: TGTGCCAGCAGTGATCGGAGGGCCCCAGGCCATGGCTACACCTTC.

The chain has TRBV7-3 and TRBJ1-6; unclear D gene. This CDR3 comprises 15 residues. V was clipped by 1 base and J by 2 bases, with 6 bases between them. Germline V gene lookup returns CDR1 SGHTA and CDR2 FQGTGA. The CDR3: CASSLSSTYNSPLHF. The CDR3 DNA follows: TGTGCCAGCAGCTTAAGTTCCACCTATAATTCACCCCTCCACTTT.

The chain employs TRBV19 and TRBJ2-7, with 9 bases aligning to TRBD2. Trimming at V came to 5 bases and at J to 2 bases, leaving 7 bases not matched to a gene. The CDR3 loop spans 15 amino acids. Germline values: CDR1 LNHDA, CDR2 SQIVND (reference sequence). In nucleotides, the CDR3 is TGTGCCAGTAGTGCCCGACTAGCGGCGACCTACGAGCAGTACTTC. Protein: CASSARLAATYEQYF.